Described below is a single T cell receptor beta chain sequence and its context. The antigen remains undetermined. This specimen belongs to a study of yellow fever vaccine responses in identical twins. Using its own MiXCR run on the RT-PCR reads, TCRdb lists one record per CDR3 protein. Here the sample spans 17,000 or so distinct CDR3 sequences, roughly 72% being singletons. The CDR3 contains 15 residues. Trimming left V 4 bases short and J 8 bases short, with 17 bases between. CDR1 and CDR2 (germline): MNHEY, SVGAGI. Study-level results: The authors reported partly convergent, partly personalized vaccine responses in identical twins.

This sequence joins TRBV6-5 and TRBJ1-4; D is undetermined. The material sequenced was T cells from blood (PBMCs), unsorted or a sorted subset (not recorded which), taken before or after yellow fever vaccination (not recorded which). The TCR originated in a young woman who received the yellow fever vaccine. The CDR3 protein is CASSSGSGFSEKLFF. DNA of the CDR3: TGTGCCAGCAGTTCGGGGTCTGGGTTCAGCGAAAAACTGTTTTTT.